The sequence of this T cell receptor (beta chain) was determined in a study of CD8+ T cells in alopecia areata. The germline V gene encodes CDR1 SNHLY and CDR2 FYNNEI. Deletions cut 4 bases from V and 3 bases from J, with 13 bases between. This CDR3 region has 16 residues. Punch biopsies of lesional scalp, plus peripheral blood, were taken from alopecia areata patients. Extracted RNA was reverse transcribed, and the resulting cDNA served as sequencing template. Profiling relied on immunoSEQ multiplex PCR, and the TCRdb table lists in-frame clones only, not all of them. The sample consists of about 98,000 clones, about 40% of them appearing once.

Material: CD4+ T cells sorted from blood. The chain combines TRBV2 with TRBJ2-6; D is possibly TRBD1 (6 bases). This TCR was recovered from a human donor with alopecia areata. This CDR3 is CASSATWTVGANVLTF. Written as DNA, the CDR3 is TGTGCCAGCAGTGCCACATGGACAGTTGGGGCCAACGTCCTGACTTTC. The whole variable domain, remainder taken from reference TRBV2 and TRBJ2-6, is EPEVTQTPSHQVTQMGQEVILRCVPISNHLYFYWYRQILGQKVEFLVSFYNNEISEKSEIFDDQFSVERPDGSNFTLKIRSTKLEDSAMYFCASSATWTVGANVLTFGAGSRLTVL.